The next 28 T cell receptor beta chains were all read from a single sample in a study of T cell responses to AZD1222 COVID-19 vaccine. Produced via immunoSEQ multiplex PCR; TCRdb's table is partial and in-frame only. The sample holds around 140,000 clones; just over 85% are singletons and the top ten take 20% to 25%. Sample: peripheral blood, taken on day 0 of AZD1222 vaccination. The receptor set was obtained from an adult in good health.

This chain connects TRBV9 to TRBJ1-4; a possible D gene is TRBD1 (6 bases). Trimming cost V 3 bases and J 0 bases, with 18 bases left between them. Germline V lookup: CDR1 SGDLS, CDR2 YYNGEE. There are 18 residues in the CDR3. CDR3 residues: CASSASGNRAATNEKLFF. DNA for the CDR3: TGTGCCAGCAGCGCCTCTGGGAACAGGGCCGCAACTAATGAAAAACTGTTTTTT.

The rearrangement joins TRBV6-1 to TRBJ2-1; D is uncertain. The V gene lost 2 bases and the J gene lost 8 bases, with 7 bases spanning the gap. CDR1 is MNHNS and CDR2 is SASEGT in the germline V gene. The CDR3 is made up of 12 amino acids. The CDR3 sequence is CASSESSDEQFF. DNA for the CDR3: TGTGCCAGCAGTGAAAGCAGTGATGAGCAGTTCTTC.

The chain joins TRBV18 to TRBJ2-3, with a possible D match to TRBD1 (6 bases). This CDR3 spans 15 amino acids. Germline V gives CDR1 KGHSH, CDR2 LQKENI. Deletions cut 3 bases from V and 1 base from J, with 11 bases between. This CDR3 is CASSPRGPGTDTQYF. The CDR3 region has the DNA TGTGCCAGCTCACCCAGGGGTCCGGGCACAGATACGCAGTATTTT.

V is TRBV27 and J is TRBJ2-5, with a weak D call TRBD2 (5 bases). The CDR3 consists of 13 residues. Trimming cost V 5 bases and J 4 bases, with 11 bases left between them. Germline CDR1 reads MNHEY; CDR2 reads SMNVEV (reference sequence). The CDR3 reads CASSASEGETQYF. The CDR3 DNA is TGTGCCAGCAGTGCCTCAGAGGGAGAGACCCAGTACTTC.

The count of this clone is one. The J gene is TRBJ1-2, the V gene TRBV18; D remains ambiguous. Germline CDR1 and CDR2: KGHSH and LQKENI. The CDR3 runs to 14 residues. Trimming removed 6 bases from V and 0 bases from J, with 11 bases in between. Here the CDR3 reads CASSEQEANYGYTF. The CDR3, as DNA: TGTGCCAGCTCCGAGCAGGAAGCTAACTATGGCTACACCTTC.

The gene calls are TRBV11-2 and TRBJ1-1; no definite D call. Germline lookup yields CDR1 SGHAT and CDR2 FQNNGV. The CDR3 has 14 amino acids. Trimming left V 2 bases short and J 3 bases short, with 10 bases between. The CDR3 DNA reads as TGTGCCAGCAGCTTACCCAGGACCCACACTGAAGCTTTCTTT. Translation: CASSLPRTHTEAFF.

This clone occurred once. The DNA of the CDR3 is TGTGCCAGCAGCCAAGCGATCGGGAGTCAGCCCCAGCATTTT. Translation gives CASSQAIGSQPQHF. The chain employs TRBV3-1 (or the pseudogene TRBV3-2) and TRBJ1-5; no clear D gene. Germline CDR1 is LGHDT and CDR2 is YNNKEL (reference sequence). The V end was cut by 1 base, the J end by 6 bases, with 10 bases between. CDR3 length equals 14 residues.

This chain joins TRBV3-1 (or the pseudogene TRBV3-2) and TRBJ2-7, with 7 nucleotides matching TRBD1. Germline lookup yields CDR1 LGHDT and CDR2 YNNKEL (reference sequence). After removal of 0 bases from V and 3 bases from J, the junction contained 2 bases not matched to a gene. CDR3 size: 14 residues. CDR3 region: CASSQENRGYEQYF. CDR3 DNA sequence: TGTGCCAGCAGCCAAGAAAACAGGGGCTACGAGCAGTACTTC.

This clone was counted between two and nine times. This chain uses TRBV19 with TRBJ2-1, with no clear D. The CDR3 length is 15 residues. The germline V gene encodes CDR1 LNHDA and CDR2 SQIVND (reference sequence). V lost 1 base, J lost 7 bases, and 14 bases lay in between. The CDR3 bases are TGTGCCAGTAGTATAGGCCCCCTAGAAGGGAATGAGCAGTTCTTC. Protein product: CASSIGPLEGNEQFF.

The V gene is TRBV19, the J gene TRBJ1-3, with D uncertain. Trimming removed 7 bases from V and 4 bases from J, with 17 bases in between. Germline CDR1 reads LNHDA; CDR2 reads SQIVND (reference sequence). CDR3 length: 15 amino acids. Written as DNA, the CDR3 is TGTGCCAGTAACACACCCTCCGAAAGAGGAAACACCATATATTTT. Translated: CASNTPSERGNTIYF.

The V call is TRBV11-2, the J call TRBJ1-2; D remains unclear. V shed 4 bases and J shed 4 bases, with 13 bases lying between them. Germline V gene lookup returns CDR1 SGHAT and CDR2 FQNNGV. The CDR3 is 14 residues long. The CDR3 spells CASSSGSKTYGYTF. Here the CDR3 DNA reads TGTGCCAGCAGCTCGGGGTCGAAGACCTATGGCTACACCTTC.

The CDR3 protein is CASSLVGQGLSYEQYF. In nucleotides, the CDR3 is TGTGCCAGCAGCTTAGTGGGACAGGGGCTCTCCTACGAGCAGTACTTC. V and J are TRBV7-8 and TRBJ2-7, with 10 positions matching TRBD1. Germline V gene lookup returns CDR1 SGHVS and CDR2 FQNEAQ. The CDR3 has 16 residues. The junction had 3 bases not matched to a gene; V was cut back by 1 base and J by 0 bases.

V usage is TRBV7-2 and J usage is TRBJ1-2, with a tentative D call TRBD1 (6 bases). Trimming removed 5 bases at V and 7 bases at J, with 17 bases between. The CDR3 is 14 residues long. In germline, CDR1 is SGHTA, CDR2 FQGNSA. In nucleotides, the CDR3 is TGTGCCAGCAGCCCAGGGGCAGGGACCTCTGGCTACACCTTC. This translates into CASSPGAGTSGYTF.

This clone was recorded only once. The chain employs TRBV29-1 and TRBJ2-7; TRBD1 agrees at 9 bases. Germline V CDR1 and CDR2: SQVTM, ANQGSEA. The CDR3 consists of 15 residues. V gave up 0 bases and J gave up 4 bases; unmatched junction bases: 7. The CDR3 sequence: CSVEDRHRGLYEQYF. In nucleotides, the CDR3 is TGCAGCGTTGAAGATCGGCACAGGGGGCTTTACGAGCAGTACTTC.

CDR3 amino acids: CASSVGGAGYNEQFF. The DNA for the CDR3 is TGTGCCAGCAGCGTAGGGGGGGCAGGTTACAATGAGCAGTTCTTC. This chain links TRBV9 with TRBJ2-1, with D perhaps given as TRBD1 or TRBD2 (6 bases each). V was shortened by 0 bases and J by 4 bases, with 11 bases between the two germline ends. This CDR3 region has 15 residues. Germline lookup yields CDR1 SGDLS and CDR2 YYNGEE.

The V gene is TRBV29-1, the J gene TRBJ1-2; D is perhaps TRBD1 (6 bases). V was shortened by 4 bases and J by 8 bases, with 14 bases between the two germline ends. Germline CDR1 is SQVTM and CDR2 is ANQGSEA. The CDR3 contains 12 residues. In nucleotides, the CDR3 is TGCAGCGTTGGGGTTGGGGGCGAGGGCTACACCTTC. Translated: CSVGVGGEGYTF. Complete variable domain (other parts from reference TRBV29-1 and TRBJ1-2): SAVISQKPSRDICQRGTSLTIQCQVDSQVTMMFWYRQQPGQSLTLIATANQGSEATYESGFVIDKFPISRPNLTFSTLTVSNMSPEDSSIYLCSVGVGGEGYTFGSGTRLTVV.

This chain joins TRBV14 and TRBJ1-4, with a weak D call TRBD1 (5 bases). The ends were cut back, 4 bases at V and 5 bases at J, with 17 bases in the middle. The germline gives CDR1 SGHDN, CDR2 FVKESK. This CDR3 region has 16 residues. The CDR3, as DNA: TGTGCCAGCAGCCGGCCGGGGGTGGGAGGAAATGAAAAACTGTTTTTT. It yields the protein CASSRPGVGGNEKLFF.

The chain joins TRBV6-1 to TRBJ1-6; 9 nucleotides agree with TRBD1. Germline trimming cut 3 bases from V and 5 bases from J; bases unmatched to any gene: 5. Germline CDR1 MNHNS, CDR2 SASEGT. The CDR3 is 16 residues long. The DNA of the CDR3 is TGTGCCAGCAGTGACCCACAGGGGGCGAATAATTCACCCCTCCACTTT. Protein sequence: CASSDPQGANNSPLHF.

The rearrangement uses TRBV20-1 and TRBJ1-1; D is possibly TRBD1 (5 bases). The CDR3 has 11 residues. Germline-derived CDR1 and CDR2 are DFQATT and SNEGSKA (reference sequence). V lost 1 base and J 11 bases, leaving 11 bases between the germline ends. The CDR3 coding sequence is TGCAGTGCTAGAGGGGGGGTGAGGGCTTTCTTT. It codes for CSARGGVRAFF.

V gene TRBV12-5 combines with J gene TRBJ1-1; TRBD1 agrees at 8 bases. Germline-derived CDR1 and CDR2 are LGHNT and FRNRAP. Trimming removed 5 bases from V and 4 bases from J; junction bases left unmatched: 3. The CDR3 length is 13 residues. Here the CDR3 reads CASGNTGGTEAFF. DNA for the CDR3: TGTGCTAGTGGTAATACAGGGGGCACTGAAGCTTTCTTT.

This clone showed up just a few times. This CDR3 reads CASSLYKNQPQHF. The CDR3 DNA sequence: TGTGCCAGCAGTCTTTACAAGAATCAGCCCCAGCATTTT. The chain links TRBV2 to TRBJ1-5; D remains unclear. The germline V and J ends were trimmed by 5 bases and 4 bases, with 9 bases remaining between them. Germline CDR1 and CDR2: SNHLY and FYNNEI. The CDR3 is 13 amino acids.

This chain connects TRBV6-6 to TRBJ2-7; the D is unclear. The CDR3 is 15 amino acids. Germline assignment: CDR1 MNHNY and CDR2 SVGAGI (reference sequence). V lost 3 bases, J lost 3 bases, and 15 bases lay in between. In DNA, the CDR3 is TGTGCCAGCAGTTATATGGACGGCCCGGGCTACGAGCAGTACTTC. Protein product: CASSYMDGPGYEQYF.

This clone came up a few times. CDR3 sequence (DNA): TGTGCCAGCTCCGTCGGACAGACCCGATCCTACGAGCAGTACTTC. Translating gives CASSVGQTRSYEQYF. The genes are TRBV18 and TRBJ2-7, with D perhaps TRBD1 (6 bases). Germline CDR1 is KGHSH and CDR2 is LQKENI. Trimming removed 6 bases from V and 1 base from J, with 16 bases in between. This CDR3 is 15 amino acids long.

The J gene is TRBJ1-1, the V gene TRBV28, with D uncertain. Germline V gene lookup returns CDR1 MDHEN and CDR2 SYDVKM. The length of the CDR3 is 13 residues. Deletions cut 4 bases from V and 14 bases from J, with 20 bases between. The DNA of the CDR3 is TGTGCCAGCAGTTACAGACTGAACACTGAACCGTTCTTT. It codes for CASSYRLNTEPFF.

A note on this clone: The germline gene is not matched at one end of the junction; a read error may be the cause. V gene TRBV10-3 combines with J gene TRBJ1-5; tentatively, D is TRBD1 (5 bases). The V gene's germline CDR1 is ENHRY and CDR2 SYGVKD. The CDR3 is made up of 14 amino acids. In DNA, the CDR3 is TGTGCCATCAGTGAGTGGGGCAGCAATCAACCCCAGCATTTT. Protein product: CAISEWGSNQPQHF.

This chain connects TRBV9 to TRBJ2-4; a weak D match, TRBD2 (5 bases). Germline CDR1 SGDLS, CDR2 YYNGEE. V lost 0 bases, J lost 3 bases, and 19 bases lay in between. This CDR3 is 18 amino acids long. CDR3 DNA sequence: TGTGCCAGCAGCGTAGAGAGGGTGTGGACGATGGTCAAAAACATTCAGTACTTC. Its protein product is CASSVERVWTMVKNIQYF.

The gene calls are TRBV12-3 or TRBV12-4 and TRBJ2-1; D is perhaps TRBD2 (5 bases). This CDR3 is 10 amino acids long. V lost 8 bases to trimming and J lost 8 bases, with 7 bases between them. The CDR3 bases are TGTGCCAGCGGACTCGATGAGCAGTTCTTC. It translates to CASGLDEQFF.

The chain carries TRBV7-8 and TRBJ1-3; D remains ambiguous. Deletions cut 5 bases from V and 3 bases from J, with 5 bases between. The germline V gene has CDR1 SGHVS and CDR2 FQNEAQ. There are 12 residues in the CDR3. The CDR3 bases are TGTGCCAGCAGCCAGTATGGAAACACCATATATTTT. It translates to CASSQYGNTIYF.